The following is a T cell receptor beta chain sequence with its context. Its antigen is unidentified. The data originate from a study of cytomegalovirus exposure and HLA in healthy donors. Amplification used 60 Vbeta primers and 13 Jbeta primers. Data came from immunoSEQ multiplex PCR; TCRdb stores just in-frame clones and leaves some out. The table has 200,000 to 250,000 clones, 65% to 85% seen once. The CDR3 runs to 15 residues. CDR1 and CDR2 from the germline V gene are SEHNR and FQNEAQ (reference sequence). Trimming took 5 bases from V and 6 from J; bases not matched to a gene: 7. Every donor was a healthy person donating bone marrow. Study results and caveats: A later analysis linked a missense DCLRE1C variant to TCR beta V- and J-gene trimming. Common viral pathogens were later found to be apparently linked to several of the most significant clusters.

The source is a boy aged 2 to 9 in good health and CMV-seronegative. Sequencing was done on a sample of PBMCs. The gene calls are TRBV7-9 and TRBJ2-3; TRBD2 matches at 11 bases. CDR3 in DNA: TGTGCCAGCAGCAATAGCGGGGGGGCCCCGGATACGCAGTATTTT. The encoded protein is CASSNSGGAPDTQYF.